This TCR beta chain was documented in a study of T cell repertoires in cytomegalovirus infection. Study summary: It was the public TCR beta signatures that indicated both CMV infection and matching HLA type.

TCRdb used MiXCR to reprocess the reads, holding one entry per CDR3 protein. The sample lists some 700,000 distinct CDR3 sequences, 35% occurring once. Regarding the study as a whole: HLA-C-restricted CMV clonotypes gave the most frequent clonotype in two of eight donors. Using cumulative public TCR beta family frequency, the authors identified those who carried CMV together with the relevant HLA.

As concerns this clonotype: Its cognate antigen is unknown.

Germline lookup yields CDR1 SGHVS and CDR2 FNYEAQ. The CDR3 runs 19 residues. The V end lost 0 bases, the J end lost 0 bases, and 18 bases lay between the germline ends. The rearrangement joins TRBV7-6 to TRBJ1-3; D gene unclear. The TCR originated in a human donor in good health (CMV status not recorded). Some clones in this sample may be carry-over from other donors' samples. The source material was PBMCs. The CDR3 loop reads CASSLARPKVPRSGNTIYF. CDR3 coding DNA: TGTGCCAGCAGCTTAGCGCGACCCAAAGTCCCCCGCTCTGGAAACACCATATATTTT.